This entry concerns a single T cell receptor beta chain. This entry comes from a study of immune evolution from preneoplasia to lung adenocarcinoma. Study context: HLA loss of heterozygosity: around 6.5% AIS, less than 18% MIA, over 30% ADC, none AAH.

Measured with immunoSEQ multiplex PCR; TCRdb has only the in-frame clones, and not every one. The table shows about 16,000 clones, with 75% to 90% occurring only once. Trimming removed 5 bases from V and 8 bases from J; junction bases left unmatched: 6. The CDR3 has 13 amino acids. Germline assignment: CDR1 LNHDA and CDR2 SQIVND (reference sequence). The sequencing input was FFPE invasive lung adenocarcinoma tissue. This receptor was taken from a person between 65 and 79 years old with invasive lung adenocarcinoma. V usage is TRBV19 and J usage is TRBJ1-2, with 9 bases matching TRBD1. This chain's CDR3 is CASSPQGASGYTF. The DNA of the CDR3 is TGTGCCAGTAGTCCACAGGGGGCAAGCGGCTACACCTTC.